This T cell receptor beta chain was profiled in a study of shared clonotypes between healthy human individuals. Sequencing was performed with immunoSEQ multiplex PCR; in TCRdb, only in-frame clones are kept and a portion is missing. The data hold about 2 million clones, with 85% to 95% observed a single time. Germline V gives CDR1 LNHDA, CDR2 SQIVND (reference sequence). V was pared by 2 bases and J by 3 bases, with 10 bases between. The CDR3 runs to 14 residues. This TCR derives from a man younger than 30 in good health. The sample consisted of naive CD4+ T cells sorted from blood. Sample subset: CD45RA+ positively selected. The rearrangement joins TRBV19 to TRBJ1-2; D is undetermined. The CDR3 DNA sequence: TGTGCCAGTAGTATAAGCACAGCGGACTATGGCTACACCTTC. It yields the protein CASSISTADYGYTF.